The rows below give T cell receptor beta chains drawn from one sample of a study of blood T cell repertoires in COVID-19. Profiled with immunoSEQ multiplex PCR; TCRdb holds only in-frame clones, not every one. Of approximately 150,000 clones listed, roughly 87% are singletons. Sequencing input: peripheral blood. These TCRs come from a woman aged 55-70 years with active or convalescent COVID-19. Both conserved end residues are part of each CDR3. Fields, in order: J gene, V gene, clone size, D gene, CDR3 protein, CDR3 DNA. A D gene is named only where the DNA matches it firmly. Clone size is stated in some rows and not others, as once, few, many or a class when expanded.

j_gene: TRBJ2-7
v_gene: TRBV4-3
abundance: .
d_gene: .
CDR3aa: CASSQGRASYEQYF
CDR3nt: TGCGCCAGCAGCCAAGGCAGGGCCTCCTACGAGCAGTACTTC

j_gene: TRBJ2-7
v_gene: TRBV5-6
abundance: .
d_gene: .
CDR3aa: CASGALEALNEQYF
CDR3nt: TGTGCCAGCGGGGCCCTCGAAGCCCTGAACGAGCAGTACTTC

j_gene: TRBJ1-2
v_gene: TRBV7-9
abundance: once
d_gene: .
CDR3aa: CASSFIQENYGYTF
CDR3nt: TGTGCCAGCAGCTTTATACAGGAGAACTATGGCTACACCTTC

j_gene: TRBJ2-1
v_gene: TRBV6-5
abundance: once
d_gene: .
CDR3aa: CASSYSEFYNEQFF
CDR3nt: TGTGCCAGCAGTTACTCCGAGTTCTACAATGAGCAGTTCTTC

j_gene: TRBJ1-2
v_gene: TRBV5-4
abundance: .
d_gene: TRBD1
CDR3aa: CASSLVGTAYGYTF
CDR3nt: TGTGCCAGCAGCTTGGTCGGGACAGCGTATGGCTACACCTTC

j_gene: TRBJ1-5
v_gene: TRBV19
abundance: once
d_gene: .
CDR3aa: CASRGSQNQPQHF
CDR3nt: TGTGCCAGTAGAGGGAGCCAGAATCAGCCCCAGCATTTT

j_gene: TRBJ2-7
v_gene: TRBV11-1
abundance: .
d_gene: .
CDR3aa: CASSFRDFSYEQYF
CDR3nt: TGTGCCAGCAGCTTCCGGGACTTCTCCTACGAGCAGTACTTC

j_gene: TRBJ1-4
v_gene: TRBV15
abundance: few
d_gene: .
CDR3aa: CATSIRTGSGEKLFF
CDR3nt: TGTGCCACCAGCATACGAACAGGATCCGGTGAAAAACTGTTTTTT

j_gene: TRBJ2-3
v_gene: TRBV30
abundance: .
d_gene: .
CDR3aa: CAWSVVESGTQYF
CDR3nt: TGTGCCTGGAGTGTTGTGGAGTCCGGTACGCAGTATTTT

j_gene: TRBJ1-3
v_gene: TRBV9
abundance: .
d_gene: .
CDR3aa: CASSVEGFGKDTIYF
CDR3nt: TGTGCCAGCAGCGTCGAGGGATTCGGCAAAGACACCATATATTTT

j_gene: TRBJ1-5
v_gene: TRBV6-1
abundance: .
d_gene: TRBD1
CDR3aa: CASSDPGQGRTRSNQPQHF
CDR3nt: TGTGCCAGCAGTGACCCGGGACAGGGAAGGACCCGTAGCAATCAGCCCCAGCATTTT

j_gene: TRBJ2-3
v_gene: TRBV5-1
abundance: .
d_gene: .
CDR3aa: CASSSADRPSDTQYF
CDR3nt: TGCGCCAGCAGCTCCGCCGACAGGCCTTCAGATACGCAGTATTTT